This paragraph covers one T cell receptor beta chain sequence. A second roughly 6 to 11 cycle PCR used barcoded and J-beta primers. TCRdb ran MiXCR on the 5' RACE reads and lists one entry per CDR3 protein. The profile shows about 1.4 million distinct CDR3 sequences, approximately 59% of them singletons. The data stem from a study of blood T cells in healthy people across ages. Deletions cut 8 bases from V and 1 base from J, with 14 bases between. Germline V lookup: CDR1 SQVTM, CDR2 ANQGSEA. The CDR3 runs 13 residues. The sample was blood. The clonotype originates from a man between 18 and 29 years old in good health. J is TRBJ1-1 and V is TRBV29-1, with D hard to call. The CDR3 here is CSMGFGGNTEAFF. CDR3 nucleotide sequence: TGCAGCATGGGATTCGGTGGGAACACTGAAGCTTTCTTT.